Below, 19 T cell receptor beta chains from the same sample are listed, as sequenced in a study of cytomegalovirus exposure and HLA in healthy donors (dated by TCRdb to 2016 to 2017). The library was made by the immunoSEQ multiplex PCR assay. The immuneACCESS repertoire file appears here via TCRdb, limited to in-frame rearrangements. These files lack a portion of the clones; in checked studies, under half of the deficit traces to unresolved V genes, and the cause of the others is not known. The sample table shows 250,000 to 400,000 clones, and 70% to 90% are seen once. The ten largest clones capture about 0.96% of the sample. Sequenced: PBMCs. These receptors originate from a young man in good health and CMV-seronegative.

V and J are TRBV19 and TRBJ2-5; 8 bases match TRBD2. With V trimmed by 4 bases and J by 5 bases, 9 bases remained unmatched. Germline V gene sequence: CDR1 LNHDA, CDR2 SQIVND (reference sequence). This CDR3 is built from 15 residues. CDR3 residues: CASSKTSDRRETQYF. Written as DNA, the CDR3 is TGTGCCAGTAGTAAGACTAGCGATAGGAGGGAGACCCAGTACTTC.

This chain connects TRBV5-1 to TRBJ1-1; TRBD1 is a possible D gene (6 bases). Germline V gene data show CDR1 as SGHRS and CDR2 as YFSETQ. The CDR3 consists of 14 residues. V shed 1 base and J shed 2 bases, with 9 bases lying between them. CDR3: CASSLYRDNTEAFF. CDR3 bases: TGCGCCAGCAGCTTGTACAGGGATAACACTGAAGCTTTCTTT.

The chain is built from TRBV27 and TRBJ2-1, with TRBD1 as a possible D gene (5 bases). CDR1 and CDR2 from the germline V gene are MNHEY and SMNVEV (reference sequence). The CDR3 covers 14 residues. Trimming pared 6 bases from V and 9 bases from J, leaving 18 bases between. This CDR3 is CASSLSWGSPEQFF. Here the CDR3 DNA reads TGTGCCAGCAGCCTATCGTGGGGCAGTCCTGAGCAGTTCTTC.

This clone was picked up one time. This chain joins TRBV5-1 and TRBJ1-6; TRBD1 aligns across 8 bases. This CDR3 has 15 amino acids. Germline V gene data show CDR1 as SGHRS and CDR2 as YFSETQ. Germline trimming cut 3 bases from V and 3 bases from J; bases unmatched to any gene: 2. The CDR3: CASSSGQGYNSPLHF. In nucleotides, the CDR3 is TGCGCCAGCAGCTCCGGACAGGGCTATAATTCACCCCTCCACTTT. The entire variable domain, with the rest obtained from reference TRBV5-1 and TRBJ1-6, is as follows: KAGVTQTPRYLIKTRGQQVTLSCSPISGHRSVSWYQQTPGQGLQFLFEYFSETQRNKGNFPGRFSGRQFSNSRSEMNVSTLELGDSALYLCASSSGQGYNSPLHFGNGTRLTVT.

The rearrangement uses TRBV5-4 and TRBJ2-7, with 7 bases aligning to TRBD2. Germline V gives CDR1 SGHNT, CDR2 YYREEE (reference sequence). Trimming took 3 bases from V and 5 from J; bases not matched to a gene: 5. This CDR3 has 13 residues. CDR3 protein: CASSWGGNDEQYF. CDR3 DNA: TGTGCCAGCAGCTGGGGGGGAAACGACGAGCAGTACTTC.

V usage is TRBV18 and J usage is TRBJ2-5; TRBD2 agrees at 14 bases. Germline assignment: CDR1 KGHSH and CDR2 LQKENI. V dropped 5 bases and J dropped 5; count of bases not matched to a gene: 10. This CDR3 has 17 residues. The CDR3 DNA is TGTGCCAGCTCATCTACGACTAGCGGGGGGGCCGCGGAGACCCAGTACTTC. Translated: CASSSTTSGGAAETQYF.

The V call is TRBV4-3, the J call TRBJ2-2, with 12 bases fitting TRBD2. V dropped 1 base and J dropped 5; count of bases not matched to a gene: 8. Germline V CDR1 and CDR2: LGHNA, YSLEER. The CDR3 sequence is 18 residues long. The CDR3 here is CASSQAKTSGGGTGELFF. In nucleotides, the CDR3 is TGCGCCAGCAGCCAAGCCAAGACTAGCGGGGGAGGGACCGGGGAGCTGTTTTTT.

V gene TRBV2 combines with J gene TRBJ2-1; 9 bases align to TRBD2. The germline V gene has CDR1 SNHLY and CDR2 FYNNEI. V dropped 7 bases and J dropped 2; count of bases not matched to a gene: 3. The CDR3 extends over 14 amino acids. The CDR3 coding sequence is TGTGCCAGCAAAGGCGGGGGGGCCTACAATGAGCAGTTCTTC. It specifies CASKGGGAYNEQFF.

CDR3 residues: CASSLVPSGGLDTQYF. CDR3 coding DNA: TGTGCCAGCAGCTTAGTTCCTAGCGGGGGATTAGATACGCAGTATTTT. The chain uses TRBV11-2 and TRBJ2-3; TRBD2 aligns across 10 bases. Looked up from germline, CDR1 is SGHAT and CDR2 is FQNNGV. The trim removed 1 base at V and 5 bases at J, leaving 6 bases unmatched. The CDR3 runs to 16 residues. Based on the CDR3 plus reference TRBV11-2 and TRBJ2-3, the full variable domain is EAGVAQSPRYKIIEKRQSVAFWCNPISGHATLYWYQQILGQGPKLLIQFQNNGVVDDSQLPKDRFSAERLKGVDSTLKIQPAKLEDSAVYLCASSLVPSGGLDTQYFGPGTRLTVL.

The J gene is TRBJ1-1, the V gene TRBV5-1; D remains ambiguous. Germline CDR1 SGHRS, CDR2 YFSETQ. Trimming stripped 4 bases from V and 0 bases from J, with 4 bases between. This CDR3 has 12 residues. DNA for the CDR3: TGCGCCAGCAGCGCAGTGAACACTGAAGCTTTCTTT. This translates into CASSAVNTEAFF.

This clone was seen only a few times. The chain joins TRBV2 to TRBJ1-6, with TRBD1 as a possible D gene (5 bases). This CDR3 comprises 14 residues. Germline CDR1 SNHLY, CDR2 FYNNEI. The V end lost 6 bases, the J end lost 7 bases, and 13 bases lay between the germline ends. The CDR3 spells CASSQDTRNSPLHF. The CDR3 bases are TGTGCCAGCAGCCAGGACACACGAAATTCACCCCTCCACTTT. The whole variable domain, filled in from reference TRBV2 and TRBJ1-6, reads EPEVTQTPSHQVTQMGQEVILRCVPISNHLYFYWYRQILGQKVEFLVSFYNNEISEKSEIFDDQFSVERPDGSNFTLKIRSTKLEDSAMYFCASSQDTRNSPLHFGNGTRLTVT.

V and J are TRBV6-5 and TRBJ2-3; 8 nucleotides line up with TRBD1. Germline trimming cut 6 bases from V and 2 bases from J; bases unmatched to any gene: 7. CDR3 length equals 15 residues. CDR1 is MNHEY and CDR2 is SVGAGI in the germline V gene. CDR3 protein: CASSPRDRNTDTQYF. CDR3 DNA sequence: TGTGCCAGCAGCCCCCGGGACAGGAACACAGATACGCAGTATTTT.

The CDR3 protein is CASTPGQGPYEQYF. In DNA form, the CDR3 reads TGTGCCAGTACCCCGGGACAGGGGCCCTACGAGCAGTACTTC. The chain combines TRBV19 with TRBJ2-7; 10 positions match TRBD1. Germline assignment: CDR1 LNHDA and CDR2 SQIVND (reference sequence). V lost 7 bases, J lost 2 bases, and 5 bases stayed unmatched. The CDR3 has 14 residues.

The chain combines TRBV4-2 with TRBJ2-2; no clear D. The CDR3 is 16 residues long. Germline V gene lookup returns CDR1 LGHNA and CDR2 YNFKEQ. The V gene lost 0 bases and the J gene lost 4 bases, with 12 bases spanning the gap. The CDR3 spells CASSQELHLSTGELFF. As DNA, the CDR3 is TGTGCCAGCAGCCAAGAACTTCACCTCTCCACCGGGGAGCTGTTTTTT.

The chain carries TRBV5-4 and TRBJ1-2, with no clear D. V was clipped by 0 bases and J by 6 bases, with 6 bases between them. Germline V gene sequence: CDR1 SGHNT, CDR2 YYREEE (reference sequence). The CDR3 extends over 12 amino acids. The CDR3 spells CASSLDGDGYTF. Written as DNA, the CDR3 is TGTGCCAGCAGCTTGGACGGGGATGGCTACACCTTC. Supplemented by reference TRBV5-4 and TRBJ1-2, the full variable domain reads ETGVTQSPTHLIKTRGQQVTLRCSSQSGHNTVSWYQQALGQGPQFIFQYYREEENGRGNFPPRFSGLQFPNYSSELNVNALELDDSALYLCASSLDGDGYTFGSGTRLTVV.

The chain carries TRBV27 and TRBJ1-2; the match to TRBD1 covers 7 bases. The germline V gene has CDR1 MNHEY and CDR2 SMNVEV (reference sequence). CDR3 length equals 13 residues. V was clipped by 6 bases and J by 5 bases; unmatched bases: 6. CDR3 in DNA: TGTGCCAGCAGAGGACAGGCAATATATGGCTACACCTTC. Protein sequence: CASRGQAIYGYTF.

This clone was detected a few times. The rearrangement uses TRBV4-3 and TRBJ2-7, with D maybe TRBD1 (6 bases). This CDR3 has 16 residues. V lost 2 bases, J lost 0 bases, and 14 bases lay in between. Germline V gene data show CDR1 as LGHNA and CDR2 as YSLEER. The CDR3: CASSQSLQDSSYEQYF. The DNA of the CDR3 is TGCGCCAGCAGCCAATCTTTACAGGACAGCTCCTACGAGCAGTACTTC.

The V call is TRBV19, the J call TRBJ1-2, with 9 bases identical to TRBD1. There are 15 residues in the CDR3. V dropped 5 bases and J dropped 4; count of bases not matched to a gene: 8. In germline, CDR1 is LNHDA, CDR2 SQIVND (reference sequence). The chain's CDR3 is CASSPGGTGSYGYTF. As DNA, the CDR3 is TGTGCCAGTAGTCCCGGCGGGACAGGGTCCTATGGCTACACCTTC.

This clone was seen once. CDR3 residues: CASSPLRLAANEQFF. CDR3 DNA: TGTGCCAGCAGCCCCTTACGACTAGCGGCCAATGAGCAGTTCTTC. The chain has TRBV27 and TRBJ2-1, with 9 bases lining up with TRBD2. The trim removed 6 bases at V and 6 bases at J, leaving 9 bases unmatched. This CDR3 region has 15 residues. Germline V gene lookup returns CDR1 MNHEY and CDR2 SMNVEV (reference sequence).